Each of the 29 T cell receptor beta chains below was sequenced from the same sample in a study of T cell responses to AZD1222 COVID-19 vaccine. Assay: immunoSEQ multiplex PCR; the TCRdb copy retains only in-frame clones and omits some. The repertoire holds fewer than 55,000 clones, 83% seen once, with over 40% in the top ten. Source: peripheral blood, taken on day 0 of AZD1222 vaccination. These receptors all come from an adult in good health.

The chain uses TRBV5-1 and TRBJ2-7; TRBD2 aligns across 9 bases. Germline V CDR1 and CDR2: SGHRS, YFSETQ. This CDR3 region has 15 residues. V lost 4 bases, J lost 5 bases, and 10 bases stayed unmatched. The CDR3 coding sequence is TGCGCCAGCAGCGCCCGGGTAGCGGGGGACCACGAGCAGTACTTC. Protein: CASSARVAGDHEQYF.

The V gene is TRBV11-2, the J gene TRBJ1-2; D remains ambiguous. CDR3 length equals 12 residues. The V and J ends lost 7 bases and 3 bases respectively, with 9 bases between them. Germline values: CDR1 SGHAT, CDR2 FQNNGV. The DNA of the CDR3 is TGTGCCAGCACCGATGGGCACTATGGCTACACCTTC. This codes for CASTDGHYGYTF.

The chain links TRBV15 to TRBJ2-1; D not resolved. The germline CDR1 and CDR2 sequences are LNHNV and YYDKDF (reference sequence). The CDR3 length is 14 residues. The V end lost 4 bases, the J end lost 8 bases, and 15 bases lay between the germline ends. DNA of the CDR3: TGTGCCACCAGCAAGGGTCATGAGGTAGATGAGCAGTTCTTC. Its translation: CATSKGHEVDEQFF.

V and J are TRBV4-1 and TRBJ2-7; 7 nucleotides align to TRBD2. Germline V CDR1 and CDR2: MGHRA, YSYEKL. This CDR3 contains 15 residues. Germline trimming cut 1 base from V and 0 bases from J; bases unmatched to any gene: 3. This chain's CDR3 is CASSQGLAVSYEQYF. CDR3 DNA: TGCGCCAGCAGCCAAGGGCTAGCGGTCTCCTACGAGCAGTACTTC.

CDR3 amino acids: CASSLYRDSPLHF. The CDR3 DNA reads as TGTGCCAGCAGTTTATACCGGGATTCACCCCTCCACTTT. The chain combines TRBV12-3 or TRBV12-4 with TRBJ1-6, with D unresolved. This CDR3 comprises 13 residues. With 2 bases removed from V and 8 bases from J, the gap between germline ends came to 7 bases.

The CDR3 is CASSPAQGGSNSPLHF. In DNA, the CDR3 is TGTGCCAGCAGCCCGGCCCAGGGTGGGAGTAATTCACCCCTCCACTTT. The chain is built from TRBV5-4 and TRBJ1-6; weak D call: TRBD1 (5 bases). Trimming left V 4 bases short and J 6 bases short, with 17 bases between. The germline gives CDR1 SGHNT, CDR2 YYREEE (reference sequence). The CDR3 runs 16 residues.

The V call is TRBV27, the J call TRBJ2-3; D unresolved. The germline V and J ends were trimmed by 3 bases and 6 bases, with 10 bases remaining between them. Germline CDR1 reads MNHEY; CDR2 reads SMNVEV (reference sequence). The CDR3 length is 13 residues. This chain's CDR3 is CASSLGLSDTQYF. CDR3 nucleotide sequence: TGTGCCAGCAGTTTGGGTCTTTCGGATACGCAGTATTTT.

Only a few counts were recorded for this clone. The chain has TRBV28 and TRBJ1-4; a weak D match, TRBD1 (6 bases). Trimming shortened V by 1 base and J by 0 bases, and 12 bases separated the two germline ends. CDR1 is MDHEN, CDR2 SYDVKM, per germline. The CDR3 has 17 amino acids. CDR3 in DNA: TGTGCCAGCAGTTTATTCCCCTGGACAGCAACTAATGAAAAACTGTTTTTT. This gives the protein CASSLFPWTATNEKLFF.

CDR3 loop: CASSPGGANTGELFF. Here the CDR3 DNA reads TGTGCCAGCAGTCCAGGGGGCGCGAACACCGGGGAGCTGTTTTTT. This chain links TRBV28 with TRBJ2-2; TRBD1 matches at 8 bases. This CDR3 is built from 15 residues. With V trimmed by 5 bases and J by 0 bases, 2 bases remained unmatched. The germline V gene encodes CDR1 MDHEN and CDR2 SYDVKM.

This chain uses TRBV29-1 with TRBJ2-1; 8 nucleotides align to TRBD1. CDR1 SQVTM and CDR2 ANQGSEA come from the germline V gene. Trimming at V came to 4 bases and at J to 4 bases, leaving 6 bases not matched to a gene. The CDR3 spans 14 residues. The CDR3 nucleotides read TGCAGCGTTGGGAGACAGGGGCTTTACAATGAGCAGTTCTTC. Amino acids: CSVGRQGLYNEQFF.

CDR3 in amino acids: CASSFRQGDEQYF. The CDR3 nucleotides are TGTGCCAGCAGTTTCCGGCAGGGGGACGAGCAGTACTTC. The V gene is TRBV27, the J gene TRBJ2-7, with 7 bases aligning to TRBD1. The CDR3 contains 13 residues. CDR1 is MNHEY and CDR2 is SMNVEV in the germline V gene (reference sequence). Unmatched junction bases numbered 4, after V lost 3 bases and J lost 5 bases.

As DNA, the CDR3 is TGTGCCAGCAGCTTAGTACGGGCCGGGGAGCTGTTTTTT. It encodes CASSLVRAGELFF. The V call is TRBV11-2, the J call TRBJ2-2; unclear D gene. This CDR3 is 13 amino acids long. CDR1 and CDR2 from the germline V gene are SGHAT and FQNNGV. V was cut by 1 base and J by 6 bases, with 6 bases left in between.

The chain carries TRBV4-3 and TRBJ1-4; TRBD1 matches 9 bases. CDR1 is LGHNA, CDR2 YSLEER, per germline. Trimming cost V 3 bases and J 8 bases; bases outside gene matches: 7. The CDR3 has 15 residues. The CDR3 sequence is CASSQVRDRVEKLFF. The CDR3 DNA reads TGCGCCAGCAGCCAGGTTCGGGACAGGGTGGAAAAACTGTTTTTT.

This clone was counted a few times. V usage is TRBV6-5 and J usage is TRBJ2-2; D possibly corresponds to TRBD1 (6 bases). This CDR3 comprises 15 residues. Trimming removed 6 bases from V and 1 base from J, with 12 bases in between. Germline V gene sequence: CDR1 MNHEY, CDR2 SVGAGI. CDR3 DNA: TGTGCCAGCAGAACCGGGACATTGAACACCGGGGAGCTGTTTTTT. This sequence encodes CASRTGTLNTGELFF.

The V and J genes are TRBV4-3 and TRBJ1-2; possible D gene TRBD1, 6 bases. Trimming stripped 0 bases from V and 8 bases from J, with 10 bases between. CDR1 is LGHNA and CDR2 is YSLEER in the germline V gene. CDR3 size: 13 residues. CDR3 in amino acids: CASSQDRGGGYTF. CDR3 sequence (DNA): TGCGCCAGCAGCCAAGATCGGGGGGGCGGCTACACCTTC.

This chain connects TRBV12-3 or TRBV12-4 to TRBJ2-7; D is unclear. Trimming removed 5 bases from V and 6 bases from J, with 14 bases in between. CDR3 length: 13 amino acids. Here the CDR3 DNA reads TGTGCCAGCAGTCCGGGCCCTTTGGGCGAGCAGTACTTC. Its translation is CASSPGPLGEQYF.

The chain couples TRBV15 to TRBJ2-7; D gene uncertain. CDR1 and CDR2 from the germline V gene are LNHNV and YYDKDF (reference sequence). This CDR3 is built from 13 residues. Trimming removed 1 base at V and 2 bases at J, with 6 bases between. The CDR3 loop is CATSRGGPYEQYF. The CDR3 DNA is TGTGCCACCAGCAGAGGCGGTCCCTACGAGCAGTACTTC.

This clone has only one observation. The chain carries TRBV6-1 and TRBJ1-6, with D uncertain. The CDR3 extends over 18 amino acids. Deletions cut 1 base from V and 0 bases from J, with 13 bases between. Germline-derived CDR1 and CDR2 are MNHNS and SASEGT. The CDR3 DNA reads TGTGCCAGCAGTGAAGGAGTAGGCCCGAGCTCCTATAATTCACCCCTCCACTTT. Translating gives CASSEGVGPSSYNSPLHF.

CDR3 region: CASSLVGLGTNEKLFF. DNA for the CDR3: TGCGCCAGCAGCTTGGTGGGGCTGGGGACTAATGAAAAACTGTTTTTT. This rearrangement joins TRBV5-1 to TRBJ1-4; TRBD1 is a possible D gene (5 bases). The CDR3 extends over 16 amino acids. Germline V lookup: CDR1 SGHRS, CDR2 YFSETQ. V lost 0 bases, J lost 2 bases, and 11 bases lay in between.

This clone has more than one count but fewer than ten. CDR3 DNA: TGTGCCAGCAGCCAATCTAGCGGGGGGGCAGAGACCCAGTACTTC. As protein: CASSQSSGGAETQYF. The genes are TRBV3-1 (or the pseudogene TRBV3-2) and TRBJ2-5, with TRBD2 matching over 12 bases. CDR3 length: 15 amino acids. Trimming removed 2 bases from V and 4 bases from J; junction bases left unmatched: 2. From germline, CDR1 is LGHDT and CDR2 YNNKEL (reference sequence).

V gene TRBV7-6 combines with J gene TRBJ2-2; D unresolved. The CDR3 contains 13 residues. V was trimmed by 1 base and J by 7 bases, leaving 7 bases between them. Germline V CDR1 and CDR2: SGHVS, FNYEAQ. The DNA of the CDR3 is TGTGCCAGCAGCTTAGACAGAGTCGGGGAGCTGTTTTTT. Its translation is CASSLDRVGELFF. The whole variable domain, filled in from reference TRBV7-6 and TRBJ2-2, reads GAGVSQSPRYKVTKRGQDVALRCDPISGHVSLYWYRQALGQGPEFLTYFNYEAQQDKSGLPNDRFSAERPEGSISTLTIQRTEQRDSAMYRCASSLDRVGELFFGEGSRLTVL.

The chain uses TRBV5-1 and TRBJ2-5; the D gene is possibly TRBD1 (6 bases). V was trimmed by 6 bases and J by 7 bases, leaving 22 bases between them. The CDR3 is 15 residues long. Looked up from germline, CDR1 is SGHRS and CDR2 is YFSETQ. Written as DNA, the CDR3 is TGCGCCAGCAAACTAAACCCAGGGGATCGGACGACCCAGTACTTC. This translates into CASKLNPGDRTTQYF.

V usage is TRBV7-9 and J usage is TRBJ2-1; a weak D match, TRBD2 (6 bases). The germline CDR1 and CDR2 sequences are SEHNR and FQNEAQ (reference sequence). V was pared by 5 bases and J by 9 bases, with 23 bases between. The CDR3 loop spans 16 amino acids. The CDR3 sequence is CASSHRWGDASGEQFF. The CDR3 DNA reads as TGTGCCAGCAGCCACCGTTGGGGGGACGCCTCCGGTGAGCAGTTCTTC.

The V gene is TRBV6-5, the J gene TRBJ2-3, with 7 bases matching TRBD1. Germline trimming cut 2 bases from V and 6 bases from J; bases unmatched to any gene: 5. CDR3 length equals 14 residues. CDR1 and CDR2 (germline): MNHEY, SVGAGI. The CDR3 DNA sequence: TGTGCCAGCAGTTACAAACAGGGGATGGATACGCAGTATTTT. Translation gives CASSYKQGMDTQYF.

J is TRBJ2-5 and V is TRBV5-1; 13 nucleotides align to TRBD2. V trimming: 4 bases; J trimming: 6 bases; junction bases outside the gene matches: 9. The CDR3 runs to 16 residues. Germline CDR1 reads SGHRS; CDR2 reads YFSETQ. The CDR3 region is CASSLWTSGRAKTQYF. The CDR3 DNA sequence: TGCGCCAGCAGCCTTTGGACTAGCGGGAGAGCGAAGACCCAGTACTTC.

The genes are TRBV11-2 and TRBJ2-3; D remains ambiguous. V lost 5 bases and J 5 bases, leaving 23 bases between the germline ends. The CDR3 sequence is 17 residues long. Looked up from germline, CDR1 is SGHAT and CDR2 is FQNNGV. The CDR3 DNA reads TGTGCCAGCAGCCGCCTCGGACCCCCGGCCAGGATAGATACGCAGTATTTT. It specifies CASSRLGPPARIDTQYF.

This clone has only a few counts. The V and J genes are TRBV28 and TRBJ1-2; D gene uncertain. The CDR3 is made up of 14 amino acids. CDR1 is MDHEN, CDR2 SYDVKM, per germline. Trimming took 5 bases from V and 0 from J, leaving 10 bases between them. The CDR3 loop reads CASSLPGPNYGYTF. CDR3 nucleotide sequence: TGTGCCAGCAGTCTCCCCGGTCCTAACTATGGCTACACCTTC.

V is TRBV6-5 and J is TRBJ2-7, with D perhaps TRBD2 (6 bases). The CDR3 sequence is 14 residues long. Germline V gene sequence: CDR1 MNHEY, CDR2 SVGAGI. With 6 bases removed from V and 0 bases from J, the gap between germline ends came to 12 bases. CDR3 nucleotides: TGTGCCAGCAGGGGCGGGACGGCCTCCTACGAGCAGTACTTC. This translates into CASRGGTASYEQYF.

V is TRBV3-1 (or the pseudogene TRBV3-2) and J is TRBJ2-1; either TRBD1 or TRBD2 may supply D (5 bases each). This CDR3 contains 15 residues. CDR1 is LGHDT, CDR2 YNNKEL, per germline (reference sequence). V was trimmed by 3 bases and J by 7 bases, leaving 16 bases between them. CDR3 residues: CASSQGVLGVNEQFF. CDR3 nucleotide sequence: TGTGCCAGCAGCCAGGGAGTCTTAGGGGTTAATGAGCAGTTCTTC.